This T cell receptor beta chain was identified in a study of T cells in Graves' hyperthyroidism and ophthalmopathy. It was considered stable Graves' hyperthyroidism when ophthalmopathy did not progress within 18 months. The hyperthyroidism was newly diagnosed and had lasted under 2 months; the patients were aged 18 to 65. The investigators amplified TCR beta CDR3 regions from RNA transcripts. Carried out on the TCR CDR3, a first-round RT-PCR used the HTBI primer set. MiXCR was run by TCRdb on the multiplex PCR reads, yielding one entry per CDR3 protein. The table has about 360,000 distinct CDR3 sequences, less than 15% seen once. The germline V gene has CDR1 MGHRA and CDR2 YSYEKL. Trimming stripped 4 bases from V and 4 bases from J, with 19 bases between. The CDR3 extends over 16 amino acids.

This TCR derives from a woman aged 18 to 35 with Graves' hyperthyroidism. V usage is TRBV4-1 and J usage is TRBJ2-5; D may be TRBD1 or TRBD2 (6 bases each). The sequencing input was blood. In nucleotides, the CDR3 is TGCGCCAGCAGCCCCCTCAGGACAGTGGGGGGAGAGACCCAGTACTTC. Translated: CASSPLRTVGGETQYF.